Each of the 25 T cell receptor beta chains below was sequenced from the same sample in a study of Tregs in tolerant kidney transplant recipients. The repertoire was sequenced with immunoSEQ multiplex PCR; TCRdb's copy has only in-frame clones and lacks some. This sample has over 50,000 clones, with 70% to 90% found just once. Sequencing was performed on Tregs from blood, taken before the transplant. The receptors stem from a human donor who received a combined kidney and bone marrow transplant.

This clone has more than one count but fewer than ten. V usage is TRBV7-2 and J usage is TRBJ1-5; D remains ambiguous. Germline lookup yields CDR1 SGHTA and CDR2 FQGNSA. This CDR3 comprises 13 residues. Trimming left V 0 bases short and J 3 bases short, with 3 bases between. The CDR3 coding sequence is TGTGCCAGCAGCTTAGCTACCAATCAGCCCCAGCATTTT. The encoded protein is CASSLATNQPQHF.

The V call is TRBV15, the J call TRBJ2-7; 8 positions agree with TRBD1. V was clipped by 0 bases and J by 0 bases; unmatched bases: 7. There are 17 residues in the CDR3. The germline V gene encodes CDR1 LNHNV and CDR2 YYDKDF (reference sequence). CDR3 sequence: CATSRDGNRGSSYEQYF. The CDR3, as DNA: TGTGCCACCAGCAGAGATGGTAACAGGGGGTCCTCCTACGAGCAGTACTTC.

V and J are TRBV5-1 and TRBJ1-1; 8 bases align to TRBD1. V was clipped by 2 bases and J by 4 bases; unmatched bases: 10. CDR3 length equals 16 residues. The germline V gene has CDR1 SGHRS and CDR2 YFSETQ. The CDR3 coding sequence is TGCGCCAGCAGCTTTTCTCCAGGGGGCGGGAGCACTGAAGCTTTCTTT. Translation: CASSFSPGGGSTEAFF.

This clone has just one count. V and J are TRBV2 and TRBJ2-5, with 12 nucleotides matching TRBD2. Germline V gives CDR1 SNHLY, CDR2 FYNNEI. The CDR3 covers 18 residues. V lost 7 bases and J lost 4; bases outside the gene matches: 16. CDR3 residues: CASTRGASGGARVETQYF. The CDR3 nucleotides read TGTGCCAGCACCCGAGGGGCTAGCGGGGGGGCGAGGGTAGAGACCCAGTACTTC.

The genes are TRBV5-8 and TRBJ2-5; 8 bases map to TRBD1. The CDR3 length is 16 residues. CDR1 is SGHTS, CDR2 YDEGEE, per germline. Germline trimming cut 0 bases from V and 4 bases from J; bases unmatched to any gene: 8. The CDR3 spells CASSLGQGKGGETQYF. In DNA form, the CDR3 reads TGTGCCAGCAGCTTGGGACAGGGGAAAGGTGGAGAGACCCAGTACTTC.

The rearrangement uses TRBV7-2 and TRBJ2-5; D gene ambiguous. The DNA matches TRBJ2-7 better at its end, which makes the J call doubtful. This CDR3 spans 16 amino acids. Germline V lookup: CDR1 SGHTA, CDR2 FQGNSA. In nucleotides, the CDR3 is TGTGCCAGCAGCTCATACATCTCACGGAGAGCCTACGAGCAGTACTTC. It codes for CASSSYISRRAYEQYF.

The rearrangement uses TRBV10-3 and TRBJ2-4; 8 bases align to TRBD1. CDR1 ENHRY and CDR2 SYGVKD come from the germline V gene. Trimming took 6 bases from V and 0 from J; bases not matched to a gene: 4. There are 15 residues in the CDR3. CDR3 nucleotides: TGTGCCATCAGCACAGGGGGTTTAGCCAAAAACATTCAGTACTTC. Protein product: CAISTGGLAKNIQYF.

This rearrangement joins TRBV11-2 to TRBJ2-1, with 9 bases lining up with TRBD1. V lost 5 bases, J lost 10 bases, and 15 bases stayed unmatched. Germline-derived CDR1 and CDR2 are SGHAT and FQNNGV. This CDR3 contains 16 residues. The CDR3 loop reads CASSTRRDRAYGEQFF. The CDR3 DNA reads TGTGCCAGCAGCACTCGACGGGACAGGGCTTACGGAGAGCAGTTCTTC.

V and J are TRBV6-5 and TRBJ1-4; D is undetermined. The V end lost 6 bases, the J end lost 6 bases, and 14 bases lay between the germline ends. CDR3 length equals 14 residues. Germline loops: CDR1 MNHEY, CDR2 SVGAGI. The CDR3 DNA sequence: TGTGCCAGCAGAGTTCCGGCATCGTATGAAAAACTGTTTTTT. Translated, it gives CASRVPASYEKLFF.

The chain employs TRBV10-3 and TRBJ1-3; 8 bases map to TRBD1. Germline V gene lookup returns CDR1 ENHRY and CDR2 SYGVKD. CDR3 length equals 15 residues. The ends lost 11 bases at V and 0 bases at J; junction bases unmatched: 9. The CDR3 protein is CAVAGGTFSGNTIYF. CDR3 nucleotides: TGTGCCGTGGCAGGGGGCACTTTCTCTGGAAACACCATATATTTT.

This clone has a handful of counts. The V and J genes are TRBV19 and TRBJ2-7; D gene ambiguous. Germline-derived CDR1 and CDR2 are LNHDA and SQIVND (reference sequence). The CDR3 is made up of 12 amino acids. V gave up 3 bases and J gave up 3 bases, with 6 bases separating them. Written as DNA, the CDR3 is TGTGCCAGTAGTATCGACGGCTACGAGCAGTACTTC. It translates to CASSIDGYEQYF.

This chain connects TRBV7-2 to TRBJ2-7; D is possibly TRBD1 (6 bases). CDR1 and CDR2 from the germline V gene are SGHTA and FQGNSA. V was shortened by 6 bases and J by 2 bases, with 14 bases between the two germline ends. The CDR3 extends over 14 amino acids. In DNA, the CDR3 is TGTGCCAGCAGTGGGGACATCATAGCCTACGAGCAGTACTTC. Translated: CASSGDIIAYEQYF.

The V call is TRBV19, the J call TRBJ2-2; D is unclear. Trimming removed 3 bases at V and 2 bases at J, with 7 bases between. The CDR3 loop spans 14 amino acids. Looked up from germline, CDR1 is LNHDA and CDR2 is SQIVND (reference sequence). CDR3 coding DNA: TGTGCCAGTAGTATTATGGGTAACACCGGGGAGCTGTTTTTT. Amino acids: CASSIMGNTGELFF.

J is TRBJ2-2 and V is TRBV9; a weak D match, TRBD2 (5 bases). The CDR3 consists of 16 residues. V was clipped by 0 bases and J by 1 base, with 10 bases between them. From germline, CDR1 is SGDLS and CDR2 YYNGEE. CDR3 bases: TGTGCCAGCAGCGTAGGGGCGGGCCAGAACACCGGGGAGCTGTTTTTT. As protein: CASSVGAGQNTGELFF.

The V call is TRBV19, the J call TRBJ1-5; 7 bases fit TRBD1. Germline CDR1 reads LNHDA; CDR2 reads SQIVND (reference sequence). The trim removed 6 bases at V and 4 bases at J, leaving 6 bases unmatched. This CDR3 contains 14 residues. As DNA, the CDR3 is TGTGCCAGTAGAGTCAAGGGGGCAAATCAGCCCCAGCATTTT. It yields the protein CASRVKGANQPQHF. Full variable domain (remainder filled in from reference TRBV19 and TRBJ1-5): DGGITQSPKYLFRKEGQNVTLSCEQNLNHDAMYWYRQDPGQGLRLIYYSQIVNDFQKGDIAEGYSVSREKKESFPLTVTSAQKNPTAFYLCASRVKGANQPQHFGDGTRLSIL.

The chain has TRBV27 and TRBJ2-1, with TRBD1 as a possible D gene (6 bases). Between the trimmed V and J ends, which lost 6 bases and 10 bases, there was a span of 22 bases. There are 15 residues in the CDR3. Germline CDR1 and CDR2: MNHEY and SMNVEV (reference sequence). CDR3 amino acids: CASRWGPWGALEQFF. The DNA for the CDR3 is TGTGCCAGCAGATGGGGGCCTTGGGGAGCGCTCGAGCAGTTCTTC.

The V gene is TRBV27, the J gene TRBJ1-1; D unclear. CDR3 length equals 13 residues. Looked up from germline, CDR1 is MNHEY and CDR2 is SMNVEV (reference sequence). Between the trimmed V and J ends, which lost 10 bases and 0 bases, there was a span of 12 bases. The CDR3 spells CATSGGLNTEAFF. The CDR3, as DNA: TGTGCCACCTCAGGAGGCCTGAACACTGAAGCTTTCTTT.

The chain combines TRBV2 with TRBJ2-5; 7 positions agree with TRBD2. Germline CDR1 and CDR2: SNHLY and FYNNEI. The CDR3 spans 15 residues. V shed 4 bases, J shed 6 bases, and the junction held 11 bases outside the gene matches. As DNA, the CDR3 is TGTGCCAGCAGTGCTCCCGGGGGAGGGACGAAGACCCAGTACTTC. Its protein is CASSAPGGGTKTQYF.

V usage is TRBV6-5 and J usage is TRBJ2-2; 7 nucleotides match TRBD2. V was pared by 7 bases and J by 3 bases, with 5 bases of the junction left unmatched. Germline V lookup: CDR1 MNHEY, CDR2 SVGAGI. This CDR3 has 14 residues. The CDR3 DNA is TGTGCCAGCACCCTAGCGGAGCACACCGGGGAGCTGTTTTTT. It encodes CASTLAEHTGELFF.

The chain joins TRBV19 to TRBJ2-1, with D maybe TRBD2 (5 bases). The V end lost 6 bases, the J end lost 2 bases, and 11 bases lay between the germline ends. The germline V gene has CDR1 LNHDA and CDR2 SQIVND (reference sequence). The CDR3 extends over 14 amino acids. The CDR3 DNA sequence: TGTGCCAGTAGCGAGGGAAAAACCTACAATGAGCAGTTCTTC. As protein: CASSEGKTYNEQFF.

J is TRBJ2-7 and V is TRBV27, with 7 positions matching TRBD2. CDR3 length equals 15 residues. Trimming at V came to 5 bases and at J to 2 bases, leaving 9 bases not matched to a gene. Per the germline V gene, CDR1 is MNHEY and CDR2 is SMNVEV (reference sequence). Here the CDR3 reads CASSPRLAETYEQYF. CDR3 DNA: TGTGCCAGCAGTCCACGACTAGCAGAAACCTACGAGCAGTACTTC.

This clone was detected only a few times. The chain uses TRBV18 and TRBJ2-5; TRBD2 is a possible D gene (6 bases). The CDR3 covers 16 residues. Germline assignment: CDR1 KGHSH and CDR2 LQKENI. The ends were cut back, 2 bases at V and 5 bases at J, with 18 bases in the middle. Here the CDR3 DNA reads TGTGCCAGCTCACCAGTCCCATTCGGGGGACGGGAGACCCAGTACTTC. Translation: CASSPVPFGGRETQYF.

This clone has just one count. The chain has TRBV7-9 and TRBJ2-1; D may match TRBD1 or TRBD2 (5 bases each). V lost 4 bases and J lost 2, with 9 bases in between. The CDR3 sequence is 14 residues long. Germline values: CDR1 SEHNR, CDR2 FQNEAQ (reference sequence). CDR3 in DNA: TGTGCCAGCAGCTCCACGGGACCCTACAATGAGCAGTTCTTC. Translated, it gives CASSSTGPYNEQFF.

The J gene is TRBJ1-2, the V gene TRBV9, with TRBD1 matching over 9 bases. The CDR3 contains 16 residues. The V gene's germline CDR1 is SGDLS and CDR2 YYNGEE. The trim removed 2 bases at V and 2 bases at J, leaving 7 bases unmatched. CDR3: CASSVTGGRRNYGYTF. Written as DNA, the CDR3 is TGTGCCAGCAGCGTGACAGGGGGACGTCGAAACTATGGCTACACCTTC.

The V and J genes are TRBV10-3 and TRBJ1-2; no clear D. The CDR3 totals 14 residues. The germline V gene has CDR1 ENHRY and CDR2 SYGVKD. Trimming cost V 2 bases and J 7 bases, with 14 bases left between them. The CDR3 region has the DNA TGTGCCATCAGTGAGGTGCTTACGTCTGGTGGCTACACCTTC. As protein: CAISEVLTSGGYTF.